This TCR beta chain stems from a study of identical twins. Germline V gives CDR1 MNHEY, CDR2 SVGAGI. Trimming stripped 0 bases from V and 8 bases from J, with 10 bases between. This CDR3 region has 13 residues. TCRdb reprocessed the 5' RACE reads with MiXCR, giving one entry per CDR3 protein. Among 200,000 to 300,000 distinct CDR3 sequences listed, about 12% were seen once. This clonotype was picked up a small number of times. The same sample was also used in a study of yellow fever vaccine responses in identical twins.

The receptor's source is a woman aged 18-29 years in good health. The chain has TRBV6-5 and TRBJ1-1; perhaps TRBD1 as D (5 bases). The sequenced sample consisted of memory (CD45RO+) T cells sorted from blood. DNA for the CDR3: TGTGCCAGCAGTTACTCCCTAGGGGAGGAAGCTTTCTTT. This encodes CASSYSLGEEAFF.